The rows below give T cell receptor beta chains drawn from one sample of a study of blood T cell repertoires in COVID-19. TCRdb's copy holds only in-frame clones and misses some; the assay was immunoSEQ multiplex PCR. The sample contains 300,000 to 400,000 clones, 70% to 90% of which appear only once. The source material was peripheral blood. The receptors shown here come from a woman in her sixties or seventies with COVID-19, enrolled during active disease. The CDR3 runs from the conserved cysteine through the conserved F or W. The D gene is left open where the match is weak. Not all rows give a size; the values are once, few, many and, for expanded clones, a class.

J gene,D gene,clone size,V gene,CDR3 protein,CDR3 DNA
TRBJ1-4,TRBD1,.,TRBV7-3,CASSLYRTGGKGEKLFF,TGTGCCAGCAGCTTATATCGGACAGGGGGCAAGGGTGAAAAACTGTTTTTT
TRBJ2-3,.,once,TRBV7-9,CASSLDPGTDTQYF,TGTGCCAGCAGCTTAGATCCCGGCACAGATACGCAGTATTTT
TRBJ2-7,.,.,TRBV15,CATSRDPPGHYFYEQYF,TGTGCCACCAGCAGAGACCCCCCCGGACACTATTTCTACGAGCAGTACTTC
TRBJ2-4,.,.,TRBV25-1,CASSALGGNIQYF,TGTGCCAGCAGCGCCCTGGGAGGAAACATTCAGTACTTC
TRBJ2-3,TRBD2,.,TRBV5-6,CASSLSSGAVGRTDTQYF,TGTGCCAGCAGCTTGTCTAGCGGGGCGGTTGGGAGGACAGATACGCAGTATTTT
TRBJ2-7,TRBD1,once,TRBV5-1,CASAVRDSYEQYF,TGCGCCAGCGCGGTGAGGGACAGCTACGAGCAGTACTTC
TRBJ2-7,.,few,TRBV18,CASSPPMAIDNEQYF,TGTGCCAGCTCACCCCCGATGGCCATTGACAACGAGCAGTACTTC
TRBJ2-7,.,.,TRBV3-1/TRBV3-2,CASSQENRASYEQYF,TGTGCCAGCAGCCAAGAAAACAGGGCCTCCTACGAGCAGTACTTC
TRBJ2-7,TRBD1,.,TRBV15,CATSTRTGPYEQYF,TGTGCCACCAGCACCCGGACAGGGCCCTACGAGCAGTACTTC
TRBJ2-7,TRBD1,.,TRBV3-1/TRBV3-2,CASSQGRTGTIYEQYF,TGTGCCAGCAGCCAAGGCCGGACAGGGACCATCTACGAGCAGTACTTC
TRBJ2-7,.,once,TRBV3-1/TRBV3-2,CASSQGPAGPYEQYF,TGTGCCAGCAGCCAAGGGCCGGCAGGCCCCTACGAGCAGTACTTC
TRBJ2-3,TRBD2,.,TRBV4-1,CASSQRAGDTDTQYF,TGCGCCAGCAGCCAACGAGCGGGGGACACAGATACGCAGTATTTT
TRBJ1-1,TRBD1,.,TRBV29-1,CSVGQGDTEAFF,TGCAGCGTAGGACAGGGGGACACTGAAGCTTTCTTT
TRBJ2-5,TRBD2,.,TRBV10-3,CAIRTGTSGGRGETQYF,TGTGCCATCAGGACTGGGACTAGCGGGGGCCGTGGAGAGACCCAGTACTTC
TRBJ1-2,.,few,TRBV5-1,CASSLETQGINGYTF,TGCGCCAGCAGCTTGGAAACCCAGGGAATCAATGGCTACACCTTC
TRBJ1-2,TRBD1,.,TRBV7-9,CASSGGQTSYGYTF,TGTGCCAGCAGCGGGGGACAGACAAGCTATGGCTACACCTTC
TRBJ2-2,.,.,TRBV6-2/TRBV6-3,CASSRTPSANTGELFF,TGTGCCAGCAGCCGTACACCTAGCGCGAACACCGGGGAGCTGTTTTTT
TRBJ2-5,TRBD1,.,TRBV7-2,CASSPGRGETQYF,TGTGCCAGCAGCCCAGGCAGGGGGGAGACCCAGTACTTC
TRBJ2-7,.,.,TRBV9,CASSVVPTSGEQYF,TGTGCCAGCAGCGTAGTTCCCACCTCAGGAGAGCAGTACTTC
TRBJ2-5,.,.,TRBV29-1,CSLGTGETQYF,TGCAGCCTCGGGACTGGGGAGACCCAGTACTTC
TRBJ2-5,TRBD2,.,TRBV9,CASSVAGTSQETQYF,TGTGCCAGCAGCGTAGCTGGGACTAGCCAAGAGACCCAGTACTTC
TRBJ2-7,TRBD2,.,TRBV5-1,CASSWGGRPYEQYF,TGCGCCAGCAGCTGGGGAGGGCGGCCCTACGAGCAGTACTTC
TRBJ1-1,.,.,TRBV27,CASSLRQTNTEAFF,TGTGCCAGCAGTTTAAGACAGACGAACACTGAAGCTTTCTTT
TRBJ2-2,.,.,TRBV2,CASNGVNTGELFF,TGTGCCAGCAACGGGGTTAACACCGGGGAGCTGTTTTTT
TRBJ1-1,.,.,TRBV24-1,CATSDGGPLNTEAFF,TGTGCCACCAGTGACGGGGGACCCCTGAACACTGAAGCTTTCTTT
TRBJ1-1,.,.,TRBV21-1,CASSKERNLEAFF,TGTGCCAGCAGCAAAGAGCGCAATCTGGAAGCTTTCTTT
TRBJ1-5,.,.,TRBV28,CASSLPQGQGNQPQHF,TGTGCCAGCAGTTTGCCACAGGGTCAGGGCAATCAGCCCCAGCATTTT
TRBJ1-1,.,.,TRBV3-1/TRBV3-2,CASSQGRLPARAFF,TGTGCCAGCAGCCAAGGGAGACTCCCGGCGCGAGCTTTCTTT
TRBJ1-2,TRBD1,.,TRBV6-4,CASSDSGQGPRYGYTF,TGTGCCAGCAGTGACTCGGGACAGGGGCCCCGGTATGGCTACACCTTC
TRBJ1-6,.,.,TRBV10-2,CASRSPGSNNSPLHF,TGCGCCAGCAGGAGCCCCGGGTCGAATAATTCACCCCTCCACTTT
TRBJ2-1,.,.,TRBV6-4,CASSDEGGDEQFF,TGTGCCAGCAGTGACGAGGGGGGGGATGAGCAGTTCTTC
TRBJ2-1,TRBD2,few,TRBV4-1,CASSLAGGPTNEQFF,TGCGCCAGCAGCCTCGCGGGGGGCCCTACGAATGAGCAGTTCTTC
TRBJ2-3,TRBD2,.,TRBV4-1,CASSQATSGRTDTQYF,TGCGCCAGCAGCCAGGCGACTAGCGGTCGCACAGATACGCAGTATTTT
TRBJ2-3,TRBD2,few,TRBV3-1/TRBV3-2,CASKAGGRGDTQYF,TGTGCCAGCAAAGCGGGGGGGCGTGGAGATACGCAGTATTTT
TRBJ2-7,.,.,TRBV5-1,CASSVRGLTYEQYF,TGCGCCAGCAGCGTCCGAGGTCTTACCTACGAGCAGTACTTC
TRBJ2-2,.,.,TRBV9,CASSVVHTNTGELFF,TGTGCCAGCAGCGTAGTGCACACGAACACCGGGGAGCTGTTTTTT
TRBJ2-7,.,.,TRBV1,CTSSQEKRGEIYEQYF,TGCACCAGCAGCCAAGAGAAACGGGGGGAGATCTACGAGCAGTACTTC
TRBJ2-7,TRBD2,.,TRBV28,CASSLRPSGNYEQYF,TGTGCCAGCAGTTTAAGGCCTAGCGGGAATTACGAGCAGTACTTC